A single sample gave rise to the 21 T cell receptor beta chains below, sequenced in a study of blood T cell repertoires in COVID-19. Method: immunoSEQ multiplex PCR; TCRdb's copy keeps in-frame clones and lacks some. The sample lists 95,000 to 150,000 clones, roughly 89% occurring once. Sequenced material: peripheral blood. Receptors originate from a woman aged 45 to 65 with acute or convalescent COVID-19.

About this clone itself: A junction boundary mismatches the germline segment, possibly from a read error. CDR3 sequence (DNA): TGTGCCAGCTCCCCACAACTCGCTAGCACCGAGGGTAGCGAGCAGTACTTC. It yields the protein CASSPQLASTEGSEQYF. The rearrangement joins TRBV18 to TRBJ2-7, with D perhaps TRBD2 (5 bases). This CDR3 has 17 residues. Germline CDR1 is KGHSH and CDR2 is LQKENI.

This chain links TRBV18 with TRBJ1-5, with a possible D match to TRBD1 (5 bases). CDR1 and CDR2 from the germline V gene are KGHSH and LQKENI. With 4 bases removed from V and 9 bases from J, the gap between germline ends came to 22 bases. The CDR3 is 16 amino acids. CDR3 bases: TGTGCCAGCTCACTATCTCCGGGACTTTTTAGATGGCCCCAGCATTTT. The encoded protein is CASSLSPGLFRWPQHF.

The gene calls are TRBV5-6 and TRBJ2-5; possible D gene TRBD2, 6 bases. Germline V CDR1 and CDR2: SGHDT, YYEEEE. The CDR3 spans 14 residues. V was clipped by 0 bases and J by 1 base, with 7 bases between them. The CDR3 DNA reads as TGTGCCAGCAGCTTGGTAGCGGCCCAAGAGACCCAGTACTTC. Protein: CASSLVAAQETQYF.

This sequence joins TRBV6-1 and TRBJ1-2; D is ambiguous. V was clipped by 1 base and J by 5 bases, with 14 bases between them. Germline CDR1 and CDR2: MNHNS and SASEGT. This CDR3 spans 15 amino acids. CDR3 loop: CASSEGTPRLYGYTF. The CDR3, as DNA: TGTGCCAGCAGTGAAGGAACTCCCCGCTTATATGGCTACACCTTC.

The chain combines TRBV13 with TRBJ2-1; a weak D match, TRBD1 (5 bases). This CDR3 spans 15 amino acids. V lost 8 bases to trimming and J lost 0 bases, with 14 bases between them. Germline V gives CDR1 PRHDT, CDR2 FYEKMQ (reference sequence). For the CDR3, the DNA is TGTGCCAGCTCCCATACCGACAGCTCCTACAATGAGCAGTTCTTC. It encodes CASSHTDSSYNEQFF.

The genes are TRBV5-1 and TRBJ1-6; 9 bases line up with TRBD1. J was trimmed by 7 bases and V by 4 bases; bases with no gene match: 12. The CDR3 has 17 amino acids. Germline V lookup: CDR1 SGHRS, CDR2 YFSETQ. The CDR3 nucleotides read TGCGCCAGCAGCGTCGGGCGGGAGACAGGGGGAAATTCACCCCTCCACTTT. This sequence encodes CASSVGRETGGNSPLHF.

This clone occurred once. The chain uses TRBV6-2 or TRBV6-3 and TRBJ1-5, with unresolved D. The ends were cut back, 8 bases at V and 0 bases at J, with 11 bases in the middle. The CDR3 length is 14 residues. CDR1 is MNHEY and CDR2 is SVGEGT in the germline V gene. In DNA form, the CDR3 reads TGTGCCAGCGGCCCCAACGGTAGCAATCAGCCCCAGCATTTT. Its translation: CASGPNGSNQPQHF.

The V call is TRBV5-1, the J call TRBJ1-1; D ambiguous. This CDR3 has 16 residues. Trimming took off 4 bases at V and 1 base at J, with 17 bases between the two ends. From germline, CDR1 is SGHRS and CDR2 YFSETQ. The CDR3 sequence is CASSPRLGDANTEAFF. CDR3 sequence (DNA): TGCGCCAGCAGCCCCCGCTTAGGAGACGCGAACACTGAAGCTTTCTTT.

This clone was detected only a few times. The CDR3 region has the DNA TGTGCCAGCAGCTTACAGGGGACTAACTATGGCTACACCTTC. This encodes CASSLQGTNYGYTF. This chain uses TRBV7-2 with TRBJ1-2; TRBD1 might be the D (6 bases). The V gene's germline CDR1 is SGHTA and CDR2 FQGNSA. The CDR3 is made up of 14 amino acids. Trimming stripped 2 bases from V and 0 bases from J, with 7 bases between.

This clone is a singleton in its sample. The CDR3 bases are TGTGCCAGCTCACCCCTATCCGGGACAGGGGATTCACCCCTCCACTTT. It yields the protein CASSPLSGTGDSPLHF. The chain links TRBV18 to TRBJ1-6; 10 positions match TRBD1. CDR1 is KGHSH, CDR2 LQKENI, per germline. CDR3 length: 16 residues. V was clipped by 3 bases and J by 8 bases; unmatched bases: 7. Combining the CDR3 with reference TRBV18 and TRBJ1-6 gives the whole variable domain NAGVMQNPRHLVRRRGQEARLRCSPMKGHSHVYWYRQLPEEGLKFMVYLQKENIIDESGMPKERFSAEFPKEGPSILRIQQVVRGDSAAYFCASSPLSGTGDSPLHFGNGTRLTVT.

The genes are TRBV7-2 and TRBJ1-2; 9 positions agree with TRBD1. Germline V gene lookup returns CDR1 SGHTA and CDR2 FQGNSA. CDR3 length: 15 residues. With 4 bases clipped from V and 4 bases from J, the junction kept 7 bases outside the gene matches. CDR3 in amino acids: CASSSRTGEFYGYTF. DNA for the CDR3: TGTGCCAGCAGCTCAAGGACAGGGGAATTCTATGGCTACACCTTC.

This rearrangement joins TRBV29-1 to TRBJ2-1; D is unresolved. The CDR3 runs to 15 residues. The germline gives CDR1 SQVTM, CDR2 ANQGSEA. Trimming shortened V by 3 bases and J by 0 bases, and 12 bases separated the two germline ends. The CDR3: CSVEGHPSSYNEQFF. The CDR3 bases are TGCAGCGTTGAGGGCCACCCCAGCTCCTACAATGAGCAGTTCTTC.

This chain joins TRBV2 and TRBJ2-3; unclear D gene. The CDR3 runs 12 residues. Germline V lookup: CDR1 SNHLY, CDR2 FYNNEI. Trimming removed 5 bases from V and 2 bases from J, with 5 bases in between. The CDR3 sequence: CASSPNTDTQYF. The CDR3 region has the DNA TGTGCCAGCAGTCCTAACACAGATACGCAGTATTTT.

The chain carries TRBV3-1 (or the pseudogene TRBV3-2) and TRBJ1-2; 7 nucleotides agree with TRBD1. The CDR3 contains 20 residues. Germline V gene sequence: CDR1 LGHDT, CDR2 YNNKEL (reference sequence). V lost 3 bases, J lost 5 bases, and 24 bases stayed unmatched. CDR3 DNA sequence: TGTGCCAGCAGCCACCCTCTCCCGGGACAGAAGGTTCTCGGGGTGTATGGCTACACCTTC. It yields the protein CASSHPLPGQKVLGVYGYTF.

V usage is TRBV2 and J usage is TRBJ1-6, with a possible D match to TRBD1 (6 bases). V lost 4 bases and J 7 bases, leaving 14 bases between the germline ends. The CDR3 covers 15 residues. Germline CDR1 is SNHLY and CDR2 is FYNNEI. The CDR3 loop is CASSGGLLGNSPLHF. CDR3 coding DNA: TGTGCCAGCAGTGGGGGGCTCCTCGGGAATTCACCCCTCCACTTT. Looking up the rest from reference TRBV2 and TRBJ1-6 gives the full variable domain: EPEVTQTPSHQVTQMGQEVILRCVPISNHLYFYWYRQILGQKVEFLVSFYNNEISEKSEIFDDQFSVERPDGSNFTLKIRSTKLEDSAMYFCASSGGLLGNSPLHFGNGTRLTVT.

This clone was detected a few times. This chain connects TRBV5-4 to TRBJ2-2, with 9 bases lining up with TRBD2. The CDR3 has 14 residues. Germline V gene sequence: CDR1 SGHNT, CDR2 YYREEE (reference sequence). V dropped 6 bases and J dropped 7; count of bases not matched to a gene: 7. The CDR3 nucleotides are TGTGCCAGCACCCCGCGGGGGGGCAACGGGGAGCTGTTTTTT. Protein sequence: CASTPRGGNGELFF.

V usage is TRBV5-4 and J usage is TRBJ2-3; TRBD2 might be the D (6 bases). The V gene's germline CDR1 is SGHNT and CDR2 YYREEE (reference sequence). Trimming pared 0 bases from V and 1 base from J, leaving 6 bases between. This CDR3 region has 14 residues. CDR3 nucleotides: TGTGCCAGCAGCTTGGCGGGAGGCACAGATACGCAGTATTTT. This encodes CASSLAGGTDTQYF.

The chain combines TRBV11-2 with TRBJ2-7; TRBD1 agrees at 11 bases. The germline V gene encodes CDR1 SGHAT and CDR2 FQNNGV. V dropped 6 bases and J dropped 3; count of bases not matched to a gene: 7. The CDR3 loop spans 15 amino acids. The CDR3 coding sequence is TGTGCCAGCAGGAAACCGGGACAGGGGGTCTACGAGCAGTACTTC. It is translated as CASRKPGQGVYEQYF. Supplemented by reference TRBV11-2 and TRBJ2-7, the full variable domain reads EAGVAQSPRYKIIEKRQSVAFWCNPISGHATLYWYQQILGQGPKLLIQFQNNGVVDDSQLPKDRFSAERLKGVDSTLKIQPAKLEDSAVYLCASRKPGQGVYEQYFGPGTRLTVT.

V is TRBV3-1 (or the pseudogene TRBV3-2) and J is TRBJ2-1, with D perhaps TRBD2 (6 bases). Germline values: CDR1 LGHDT, CDR2 YNNKEL (reference sequence). V was trimmed by 4 bases and J by 0 bases, leaving 13 bases between them. This CDR3 comprises 16 residues. The CDR3 reads CASSPRGASSYNEQFF. The DNA of the CDR3 is TGTGCCAGCAGCCCGCGCGGGGCCAGCTCCTACAATGAGCAGTTCTTC.

V is TRBV20-1 and J is TRBJ2-5; D ambiguous. The length of the CDR3 is 13 residues. The ends were cut back, 3 bases at V and 1 base at J, with 9 bases in the middle. Germline V CDR1 and CDR2: DFQATT, SNEGSKA (reference sequence). Here the CDR3 DNA reads TGCAGTGCTAGTACTCGCTCCCAAGAGACCCAGTACTTC. It yields the protein CSASTRSQETQYF.

CDR3 bases: TGTGCCAGCAGTCGACAGGGGCCCTACGAGCAGTACTTC. Translated: CASSRQGPYEQYF. This chain uses TRBV6-5 with TRBJ2-7; TRBD1 agrees at 8 bases. CDR3 length equals 13 residues. Germline CDR1 MNHEY, CDR2 SVGAGI. Losses at the gene ends were 5 bases for V and 2 bases for J; bases not matched to a gene: 2.